This T cell receptor (beta chain) was profiled in a study of T cell responses to AZD1222 COVID-19 vaccine. Overall study findings and caveats: Just a handful of AZD1222 recipients tested seropositive at baseline. There were mostly white British donors and more females than males, and clonal diversity was possibly underestimated. Repertoire collection took place solely once the T cell response had peaked.

In regard to this clone: No antigen is known for it.

The assay was immunoSEQ multiplex PCR, and TCRdb's table has in-frame clones only and misses some. The sample yields about 110,000 clones, around nine tenths seen once. The V gene lost 3 bases and the J gene lost 4 bases, with 14 bases spanning the gap. This CDR3 is built from 15 residues. The germline V gene has CDR1 SGHKS and CDR2 YYEKEE (reference sequence). Sequenced material: peripheral blood, taken on day 0 of MenACWY control vaccination. J is TRBJ2-4 and V is TRBV5-5; D perhaps matches TRBD2 (5 bases). The receptor's source is an adult in good health. The CDR3 DNA reads TGTGCCAGCAGCTCGATGGACGGGAATAAAAACATTCAGTACTTC. It encodes CASSSMDGNKNIQYF.